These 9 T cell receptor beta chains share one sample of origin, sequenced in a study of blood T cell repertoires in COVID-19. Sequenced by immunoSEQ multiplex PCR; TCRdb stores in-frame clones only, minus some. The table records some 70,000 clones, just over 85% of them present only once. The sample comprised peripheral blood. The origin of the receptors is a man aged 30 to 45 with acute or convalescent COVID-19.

This CDR3 reads CASRTPGTAINEQFF. The DNA for the CDR3 is TGTGCCAGCAGAACCCCCGGGACAGCGATCAATGAGCAGTTCTTC. The rearrangement joins TRBV6-5 to TRBJ2-1; 7 positions agree with TRBD1. CDR3 length equals 15 residues. V was pared by 6 bases and J by 6 bases, with 11 bases of the junction left unmatched. The germline CDR1 and CDR2 sequences are MNHEY and SVGAGI.

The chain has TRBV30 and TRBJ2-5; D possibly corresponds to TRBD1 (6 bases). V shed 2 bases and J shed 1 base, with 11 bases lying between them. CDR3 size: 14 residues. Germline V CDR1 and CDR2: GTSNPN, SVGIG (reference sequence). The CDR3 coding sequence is TGTGCCTGGAGTAAGGGGGTATCCCAAGAGACCCAGTACTTC. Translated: CAWSKGVSQETQYF.

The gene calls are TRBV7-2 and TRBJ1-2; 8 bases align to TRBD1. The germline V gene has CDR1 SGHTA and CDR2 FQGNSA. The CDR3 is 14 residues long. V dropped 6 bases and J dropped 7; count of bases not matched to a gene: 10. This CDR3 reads CASSLFQGAPGYTF. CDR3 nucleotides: TGTGCCAGCAGTTTGTTTCAGGGGGCGCCTGGCTACACCTTC.

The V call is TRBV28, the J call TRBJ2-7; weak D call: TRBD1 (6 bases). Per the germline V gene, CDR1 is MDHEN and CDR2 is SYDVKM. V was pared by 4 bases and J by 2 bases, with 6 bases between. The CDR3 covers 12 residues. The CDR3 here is CASSWGPYEQYF. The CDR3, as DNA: TGTGCCAGCAGTTGGGGGCCCTACGAGCAGTACTTC. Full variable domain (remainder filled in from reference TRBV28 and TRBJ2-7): DVKVTQSSRYLVKRTGEKVFLECVQDMDHENMFWYRQDPGLGLRLIYFSYDVKMKEKGDIPEGYSVSREKKERFSLILESASTNQTSMYLCASSWGPYEQYFGPGTRLTVT.

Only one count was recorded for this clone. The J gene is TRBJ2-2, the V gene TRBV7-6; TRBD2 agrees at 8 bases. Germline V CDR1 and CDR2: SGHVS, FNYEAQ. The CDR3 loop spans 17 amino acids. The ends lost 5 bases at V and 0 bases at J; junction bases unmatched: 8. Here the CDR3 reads CASSRAIAGSNTGELFF. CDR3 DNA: TGTGCCAGCAGCCGGGCAATAGCGGGATCGAACACCGGGGAGCTGTTTTTT.

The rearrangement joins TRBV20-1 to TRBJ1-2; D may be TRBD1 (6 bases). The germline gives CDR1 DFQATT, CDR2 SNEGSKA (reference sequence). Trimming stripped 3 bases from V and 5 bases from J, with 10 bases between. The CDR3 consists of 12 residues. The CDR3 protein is CSASRDTYGYTF. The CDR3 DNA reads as TGCAGTGCTAGTCGGGACACTTATGGCTACACCTTC.

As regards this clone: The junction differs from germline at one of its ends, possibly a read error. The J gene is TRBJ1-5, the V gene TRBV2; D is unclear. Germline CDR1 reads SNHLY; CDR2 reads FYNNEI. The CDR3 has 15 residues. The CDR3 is CASRKTRSGDQPQHF. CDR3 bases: TGTGCCAGCAGGAAGACGCGAAGTGGAGATCAACCCCAGCATTTT.

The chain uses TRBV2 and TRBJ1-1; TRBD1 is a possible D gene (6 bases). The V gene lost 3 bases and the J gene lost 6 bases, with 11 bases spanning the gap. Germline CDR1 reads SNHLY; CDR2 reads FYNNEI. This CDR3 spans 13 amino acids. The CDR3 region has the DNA TGTGCCAGCAGTGAGGGGGGGCCCTCTGAAGCTTTCTTT. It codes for CASSEGGPSEAFF.

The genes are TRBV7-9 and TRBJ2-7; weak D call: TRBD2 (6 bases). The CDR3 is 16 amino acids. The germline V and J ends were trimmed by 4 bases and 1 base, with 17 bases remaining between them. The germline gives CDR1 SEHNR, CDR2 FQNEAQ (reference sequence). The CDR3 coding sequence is TGTGCCAGCAGCTCCCACGGTAGCGGCGAATCCTACGAGCAGTACTTC. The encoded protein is CASSSHGSGESYEQYF.